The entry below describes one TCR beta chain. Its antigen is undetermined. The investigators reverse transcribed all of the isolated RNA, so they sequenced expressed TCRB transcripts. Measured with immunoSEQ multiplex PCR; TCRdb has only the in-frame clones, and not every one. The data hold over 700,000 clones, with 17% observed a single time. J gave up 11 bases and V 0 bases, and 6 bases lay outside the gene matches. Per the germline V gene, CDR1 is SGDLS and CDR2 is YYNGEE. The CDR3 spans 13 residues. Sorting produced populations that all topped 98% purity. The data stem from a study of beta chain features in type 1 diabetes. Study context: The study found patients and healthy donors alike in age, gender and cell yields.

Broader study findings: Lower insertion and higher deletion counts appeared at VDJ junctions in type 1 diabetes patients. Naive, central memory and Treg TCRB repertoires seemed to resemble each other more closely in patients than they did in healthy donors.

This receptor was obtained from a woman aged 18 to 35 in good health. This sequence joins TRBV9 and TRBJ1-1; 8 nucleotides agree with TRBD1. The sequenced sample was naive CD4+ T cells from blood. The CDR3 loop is CASSVAGGKMAFF. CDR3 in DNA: TGTGCCAGCAGCGTAGCAGGGGGCAAGATGGCTTTCTTT.